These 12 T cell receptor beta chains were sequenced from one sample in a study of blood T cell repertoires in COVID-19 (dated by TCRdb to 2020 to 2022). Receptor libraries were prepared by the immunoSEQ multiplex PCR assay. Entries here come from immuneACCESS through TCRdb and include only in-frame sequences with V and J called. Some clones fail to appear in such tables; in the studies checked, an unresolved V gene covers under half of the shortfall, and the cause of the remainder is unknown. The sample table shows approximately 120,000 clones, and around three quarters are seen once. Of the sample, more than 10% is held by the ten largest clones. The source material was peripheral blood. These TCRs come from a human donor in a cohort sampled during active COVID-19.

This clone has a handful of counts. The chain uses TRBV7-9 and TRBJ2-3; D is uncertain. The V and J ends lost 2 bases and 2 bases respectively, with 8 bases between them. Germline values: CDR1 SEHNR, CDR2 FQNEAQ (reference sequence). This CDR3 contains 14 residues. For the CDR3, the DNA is TGTGCCAGCAGCTTACCTAGTTTCACAGATACGCAGTATTTT. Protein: CASSLPSFTDTQYF.

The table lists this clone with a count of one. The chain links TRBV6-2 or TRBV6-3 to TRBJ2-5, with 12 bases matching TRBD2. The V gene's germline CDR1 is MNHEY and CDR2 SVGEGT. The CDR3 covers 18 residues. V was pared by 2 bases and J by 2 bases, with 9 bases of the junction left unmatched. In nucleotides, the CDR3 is TGTGCCAGCAGTTACGCCATCCTAGCGGGGGGGCGGCAAGAGACCCAGTACTTC. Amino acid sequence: CASSYAILAGGRQETQYF.

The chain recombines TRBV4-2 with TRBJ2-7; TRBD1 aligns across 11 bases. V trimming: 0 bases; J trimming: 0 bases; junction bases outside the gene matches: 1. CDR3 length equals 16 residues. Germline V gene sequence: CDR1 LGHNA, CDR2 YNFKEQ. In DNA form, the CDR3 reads TGTGCCAGCAGCCAAGATGGGACAGGGGGCTCCTACGAGCAGTACTTC. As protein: CASSQDGTGGSYEQYF.

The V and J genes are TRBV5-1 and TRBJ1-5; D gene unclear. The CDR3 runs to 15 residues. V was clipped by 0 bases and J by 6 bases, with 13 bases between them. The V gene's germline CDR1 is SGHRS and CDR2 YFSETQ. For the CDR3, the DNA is TGCGCCAGCAGCTTGGACGCGAGGAATACTCAGCCCCAGCATTTT. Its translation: CASSLDARNTQPQHF.

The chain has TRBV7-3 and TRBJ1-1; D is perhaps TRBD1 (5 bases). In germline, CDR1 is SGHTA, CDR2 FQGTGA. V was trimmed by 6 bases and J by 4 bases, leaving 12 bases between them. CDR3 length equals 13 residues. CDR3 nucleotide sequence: TGTGCCAGCAGTCCCTCGGGGGGCACTGAAGCTTTCTTT. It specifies CASSPSGGTEAFF.

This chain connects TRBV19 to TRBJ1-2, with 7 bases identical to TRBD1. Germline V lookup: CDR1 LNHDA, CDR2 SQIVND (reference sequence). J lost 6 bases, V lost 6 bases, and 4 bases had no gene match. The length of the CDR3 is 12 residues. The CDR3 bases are TGTGCCAGTAGACGCAGGGGGAATGGCTACACCTTC. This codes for CASRRRGNGYTF.

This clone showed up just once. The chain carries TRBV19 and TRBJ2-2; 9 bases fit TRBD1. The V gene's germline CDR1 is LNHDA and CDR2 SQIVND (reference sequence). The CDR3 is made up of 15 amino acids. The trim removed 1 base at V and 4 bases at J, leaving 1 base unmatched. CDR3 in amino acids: CASSIGQGGTGELFF. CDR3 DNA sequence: TGTGCCAGTAGTATAGGACAGGGGGGCACCGGGGAGCTGTTTTTT.

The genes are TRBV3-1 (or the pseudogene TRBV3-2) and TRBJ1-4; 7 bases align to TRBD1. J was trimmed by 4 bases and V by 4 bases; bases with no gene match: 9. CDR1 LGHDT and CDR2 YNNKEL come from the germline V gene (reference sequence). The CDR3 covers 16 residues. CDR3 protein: CASSRINGQDNEKLFF. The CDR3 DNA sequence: TGTGCCAGCAGCCGTATCAATGGACAGGATAATGAAAAACTGTTTTTT.

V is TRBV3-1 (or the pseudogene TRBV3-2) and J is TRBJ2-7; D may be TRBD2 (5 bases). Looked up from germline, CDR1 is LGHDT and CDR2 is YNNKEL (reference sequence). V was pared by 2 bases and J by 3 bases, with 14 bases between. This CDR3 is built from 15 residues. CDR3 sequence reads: CASSQTWTQLYEQYF. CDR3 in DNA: TGTGCCAGCAGCCAAACATGGACTCAACTCTACGAGCAGTACTTC.

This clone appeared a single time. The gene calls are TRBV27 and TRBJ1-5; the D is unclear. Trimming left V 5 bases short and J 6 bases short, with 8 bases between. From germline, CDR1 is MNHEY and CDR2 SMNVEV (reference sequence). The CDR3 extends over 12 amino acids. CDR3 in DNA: TGTGCCAGCAGTCTAAATTTTCAGCCCCAGCATTTT. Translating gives CASSLNFQPQHF.

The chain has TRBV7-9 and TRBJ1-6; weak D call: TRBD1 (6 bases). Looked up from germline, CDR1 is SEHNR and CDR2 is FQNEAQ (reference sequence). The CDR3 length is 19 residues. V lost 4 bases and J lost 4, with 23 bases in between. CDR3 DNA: TGTGCCAGCAGCTCGCTTAAGAGCCCGACTGGACAGTATAATTCACCCCTCCACTTT. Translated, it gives CASSSLKSPTGQYNSPLHF. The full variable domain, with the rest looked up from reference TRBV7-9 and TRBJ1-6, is DTGVSQNPRHKITKRGQNVTFRCDPISEHNRLYWYRQTLGQGPEFLTYFQNEAQLEKSRLLSDRFSAERPKGSFSTLEIQRTEQGDSAMYLCASSSLKSPTGQYNSPLHFGNGTRLTVT.

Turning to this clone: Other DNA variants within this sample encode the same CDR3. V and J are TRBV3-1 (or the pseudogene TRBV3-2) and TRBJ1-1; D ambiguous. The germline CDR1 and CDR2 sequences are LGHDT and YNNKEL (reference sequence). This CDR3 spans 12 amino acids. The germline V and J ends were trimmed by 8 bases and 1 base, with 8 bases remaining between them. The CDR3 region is CASSYGNTEAFF. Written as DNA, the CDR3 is TGTGCCAGCTCCTATGGGAACACTGAAGCTTTCTTT.